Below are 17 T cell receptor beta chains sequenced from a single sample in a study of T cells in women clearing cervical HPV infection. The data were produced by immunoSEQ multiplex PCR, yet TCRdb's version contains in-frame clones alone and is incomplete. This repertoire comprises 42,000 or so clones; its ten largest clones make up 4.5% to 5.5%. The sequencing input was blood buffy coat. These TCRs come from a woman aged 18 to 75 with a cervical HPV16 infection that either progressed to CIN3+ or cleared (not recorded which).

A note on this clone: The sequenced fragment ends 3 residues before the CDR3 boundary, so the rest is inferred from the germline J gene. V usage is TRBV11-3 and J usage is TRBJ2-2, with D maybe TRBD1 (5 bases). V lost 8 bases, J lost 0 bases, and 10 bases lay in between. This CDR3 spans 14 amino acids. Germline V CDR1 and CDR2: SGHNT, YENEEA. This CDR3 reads CASSTVANTGELFF. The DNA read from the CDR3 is TGTGCCAGCTCGACAGTCGCGAACACCGGGGAG.

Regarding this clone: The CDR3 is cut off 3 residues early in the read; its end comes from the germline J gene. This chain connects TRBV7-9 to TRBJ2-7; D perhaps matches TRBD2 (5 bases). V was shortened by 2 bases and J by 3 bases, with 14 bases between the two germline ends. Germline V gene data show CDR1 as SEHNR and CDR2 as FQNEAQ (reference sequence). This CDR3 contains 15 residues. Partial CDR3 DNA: TGTGCCAGCAGCTTATGGGTTGGGAGCGGCTACGAG. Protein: CASSLWVGSGYE. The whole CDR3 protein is CASSLWVGSGYEQYF.

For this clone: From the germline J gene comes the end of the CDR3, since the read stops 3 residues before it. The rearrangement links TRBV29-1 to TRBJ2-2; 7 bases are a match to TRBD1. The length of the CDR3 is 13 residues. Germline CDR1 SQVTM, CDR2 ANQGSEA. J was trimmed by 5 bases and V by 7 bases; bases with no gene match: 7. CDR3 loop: CSADREGTGELFF. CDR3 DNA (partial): TGCAGCGCCGACAGGGAAGGAACCGGGGAG.

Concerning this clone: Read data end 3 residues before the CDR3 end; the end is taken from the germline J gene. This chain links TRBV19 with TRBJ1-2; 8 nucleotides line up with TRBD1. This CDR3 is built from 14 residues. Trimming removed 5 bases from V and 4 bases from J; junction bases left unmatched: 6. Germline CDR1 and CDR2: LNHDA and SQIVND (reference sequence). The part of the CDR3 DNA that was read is TGTGCCAGTAGTGGTGGACAGGGAGGCTATGGC. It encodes CASSGGQGGYG. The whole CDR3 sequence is CASSGGQGGYGYTF.

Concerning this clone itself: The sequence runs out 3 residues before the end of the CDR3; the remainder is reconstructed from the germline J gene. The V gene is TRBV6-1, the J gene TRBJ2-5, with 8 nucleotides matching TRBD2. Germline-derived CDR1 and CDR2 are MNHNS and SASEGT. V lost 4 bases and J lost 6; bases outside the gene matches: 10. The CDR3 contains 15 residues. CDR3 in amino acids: CASSVDGGAAQTQYF. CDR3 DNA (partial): TGTGCCAGCAGTGTCGACGGGGGGGCCGCTCAGACC.

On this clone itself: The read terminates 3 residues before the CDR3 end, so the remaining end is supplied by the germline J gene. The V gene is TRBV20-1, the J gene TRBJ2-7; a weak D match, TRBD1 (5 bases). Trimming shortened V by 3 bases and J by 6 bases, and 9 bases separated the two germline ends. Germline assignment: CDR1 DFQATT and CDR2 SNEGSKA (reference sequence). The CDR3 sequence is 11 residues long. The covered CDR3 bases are TGCAGTGCTAGTCAGGGTGTCGAG. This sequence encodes CSASQGVE. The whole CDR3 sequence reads CSASQGVEQYF.

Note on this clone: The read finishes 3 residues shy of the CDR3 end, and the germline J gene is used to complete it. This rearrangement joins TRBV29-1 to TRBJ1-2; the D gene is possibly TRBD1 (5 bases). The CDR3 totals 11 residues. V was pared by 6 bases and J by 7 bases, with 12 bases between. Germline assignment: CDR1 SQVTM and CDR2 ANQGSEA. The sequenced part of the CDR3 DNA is TGCAGCGTCGGGGTGGGGGGTGGC. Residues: CSVGVGGG. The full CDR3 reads CSVGVGGGYTF.

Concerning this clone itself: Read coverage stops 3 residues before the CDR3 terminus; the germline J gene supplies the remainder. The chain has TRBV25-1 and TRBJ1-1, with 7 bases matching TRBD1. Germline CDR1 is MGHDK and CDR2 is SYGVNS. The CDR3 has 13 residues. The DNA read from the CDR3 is TGTGCCAGCGTAACGACAGGGAGGTTCGAA. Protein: CASVTTGRFE. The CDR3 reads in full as CASVTTGRFEAFF.

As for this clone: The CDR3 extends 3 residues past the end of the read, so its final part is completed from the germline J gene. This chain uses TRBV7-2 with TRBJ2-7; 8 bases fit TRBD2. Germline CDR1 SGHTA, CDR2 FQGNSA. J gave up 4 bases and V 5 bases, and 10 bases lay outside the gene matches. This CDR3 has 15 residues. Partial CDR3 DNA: TGTGCCAGCAGCCGTACTAGCGGCCATGAGTACGAG. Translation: CASSRTSGHEYE. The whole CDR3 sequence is CASSRTSGHEYEQYF.

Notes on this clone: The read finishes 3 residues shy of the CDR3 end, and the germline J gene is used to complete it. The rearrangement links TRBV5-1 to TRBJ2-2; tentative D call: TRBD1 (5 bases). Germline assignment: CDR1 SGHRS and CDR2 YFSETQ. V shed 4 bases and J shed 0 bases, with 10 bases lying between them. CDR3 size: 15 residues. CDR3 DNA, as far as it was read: TGCGCCAGCAGCAGACAGACAGCGAACACCGGGGAG. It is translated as CASSRQTANTGE. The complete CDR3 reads CASSRQTANTGELFF.

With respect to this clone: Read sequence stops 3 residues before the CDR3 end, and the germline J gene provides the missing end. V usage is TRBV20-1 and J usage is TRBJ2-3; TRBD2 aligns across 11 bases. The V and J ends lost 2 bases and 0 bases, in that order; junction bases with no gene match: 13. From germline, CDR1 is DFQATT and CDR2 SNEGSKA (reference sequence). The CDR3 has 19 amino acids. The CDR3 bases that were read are TGCAGTGCTAGACCCCTGGCTAGCGGGGGGTTCCCCAGCACAGATACG. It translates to CSARPLASGGFPSTDT. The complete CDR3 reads CSARPLASGGFPSTDTQYF.

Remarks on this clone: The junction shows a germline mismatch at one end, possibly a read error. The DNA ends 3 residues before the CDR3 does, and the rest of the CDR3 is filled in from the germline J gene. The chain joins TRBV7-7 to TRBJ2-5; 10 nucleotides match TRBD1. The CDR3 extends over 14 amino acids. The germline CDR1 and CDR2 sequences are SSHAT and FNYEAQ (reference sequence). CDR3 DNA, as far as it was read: TGTGCTAGCAGCCGGGACAGGGGAGGAGAGACC. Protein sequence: CASSRDRGGET. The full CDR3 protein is CASSRDRGGETQYF. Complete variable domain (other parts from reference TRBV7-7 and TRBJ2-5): GAGVSQSPRYKVTKRGQDVTLRCDPISSHATLYWYQQALGQGPEFLTYFNYEAQPDKSGLPSDRFSAERPEGSISTLTIQRTEQRDSAMYRCASSRDRGGETQYFGPGTRLLVL.

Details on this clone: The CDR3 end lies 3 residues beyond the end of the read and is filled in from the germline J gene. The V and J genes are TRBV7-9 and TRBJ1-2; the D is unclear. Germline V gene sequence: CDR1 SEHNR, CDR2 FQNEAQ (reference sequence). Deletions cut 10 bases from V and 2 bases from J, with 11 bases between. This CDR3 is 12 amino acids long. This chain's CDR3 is CATGGENYGYTF. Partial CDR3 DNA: TGTGCCACCGGCGGGGAGAACTATGGC.

CDR3 in amino acids: CASSLNGGRGTEETQYF. The CDR3 bases that were read are TGCGCCAGCAGCTTGAACGGGGGGCGGGGAACAGAAGAGACC. V and J are TRBV5-1 and TRBJ2-5; TRBD2 might be the D (7 bases). The missing CDR3 end, 3 residues past where the read stops, is filled in from the germline J gene. The CDR3 sequence is 17 residues long. Trimming stripped 1 base from V and 3 bases from J, with 19 bases between. Germline values: CDR1 SGHRS, CDR2 YFSETQ. The full variable domain, with the rest looked up from reference TRBV5-1 and TRBJ2-5, is KAGVTQTPRYLIKTRGQQVTLSCSPISGHRSVSWYQQTPGQGLQFLFEYFSETQRNKGNFPGRFSGRQFSNSRSEMNVSTLELGDSALYLCASSLNGGRGTEETQYFGPGTRLLVL.

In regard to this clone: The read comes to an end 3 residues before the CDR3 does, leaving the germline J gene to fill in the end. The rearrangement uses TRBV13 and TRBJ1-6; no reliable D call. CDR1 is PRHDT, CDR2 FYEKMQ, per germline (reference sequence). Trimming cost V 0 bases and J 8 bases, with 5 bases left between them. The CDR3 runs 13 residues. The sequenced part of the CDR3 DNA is TGTGCCAGCAGCTTAGGTCGTGATTCACCC. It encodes CASSLGRDSP. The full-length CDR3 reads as CASSLGRDSPLHF.

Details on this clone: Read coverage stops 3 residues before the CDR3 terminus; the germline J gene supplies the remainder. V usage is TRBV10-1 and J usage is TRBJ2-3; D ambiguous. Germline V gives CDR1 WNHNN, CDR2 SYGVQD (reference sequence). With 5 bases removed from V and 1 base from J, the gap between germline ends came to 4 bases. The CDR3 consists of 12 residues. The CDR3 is CASSRGTDTQYF. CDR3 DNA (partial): TGCGCCAGCAGTAGGGGCACAGATACG.

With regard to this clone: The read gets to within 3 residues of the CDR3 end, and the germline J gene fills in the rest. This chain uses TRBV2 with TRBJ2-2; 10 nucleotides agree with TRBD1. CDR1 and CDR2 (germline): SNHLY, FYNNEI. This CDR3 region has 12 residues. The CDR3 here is CASSGTGGGLFF. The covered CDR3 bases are TGTGCCAGCAGTGGGACAGGGGGTGGG.